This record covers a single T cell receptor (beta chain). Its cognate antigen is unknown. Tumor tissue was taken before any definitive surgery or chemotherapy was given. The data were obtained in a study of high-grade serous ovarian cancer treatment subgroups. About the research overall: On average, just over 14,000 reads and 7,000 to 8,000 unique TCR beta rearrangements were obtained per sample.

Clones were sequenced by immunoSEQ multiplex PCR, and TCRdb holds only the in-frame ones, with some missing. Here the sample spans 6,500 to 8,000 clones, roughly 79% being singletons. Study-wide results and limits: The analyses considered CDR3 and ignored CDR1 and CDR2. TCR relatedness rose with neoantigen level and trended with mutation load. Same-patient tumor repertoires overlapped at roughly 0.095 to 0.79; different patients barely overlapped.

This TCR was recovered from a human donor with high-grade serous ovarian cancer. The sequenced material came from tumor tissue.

The DNA for the CDR3 is TGTGCCAGCAGCACTGACAGGGGGAAGGTTAATGGCTACACCTTC. Translated: CASSTDRGKVNGYTF. V is TRBV11-1 and J is TRBJ1-2; 9 bases line up with TRBD1. CDR3 length: 15 amino acids. Germline trimming cut 5 bases from V and 6 bases from J; bases unmatched to any gene: 10. Per the germline V gene, CDR1 is SGHAT and CDR2 is FQDESV (reference sequence).